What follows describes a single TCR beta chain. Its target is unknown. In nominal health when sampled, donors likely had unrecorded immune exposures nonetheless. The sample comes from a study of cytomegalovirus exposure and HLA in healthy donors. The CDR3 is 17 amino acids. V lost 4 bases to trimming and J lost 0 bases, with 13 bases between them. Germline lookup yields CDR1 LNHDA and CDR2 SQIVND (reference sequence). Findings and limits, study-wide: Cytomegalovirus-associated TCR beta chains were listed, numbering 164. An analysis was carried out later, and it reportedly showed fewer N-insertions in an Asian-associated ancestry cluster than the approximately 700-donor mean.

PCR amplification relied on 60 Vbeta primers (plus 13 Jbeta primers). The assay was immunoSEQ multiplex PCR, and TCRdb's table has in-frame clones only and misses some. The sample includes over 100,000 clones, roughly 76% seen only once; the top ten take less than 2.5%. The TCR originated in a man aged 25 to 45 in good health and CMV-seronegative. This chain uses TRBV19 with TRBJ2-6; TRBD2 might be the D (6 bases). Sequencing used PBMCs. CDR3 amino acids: CASSTPRGISGANVLTF. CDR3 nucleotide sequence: TGTGCCAGTAGTACCCCACGGGGGATCTCTGGGGCCAACGTCCTGACTTTC.